This T cell receptor beta chain was sequenced during a study of blood T cell repertoires in COVID-19 (dated by TCRdb to 2019 to 2021). The study in broad terms: Samples from collaborators originated in the United States, Italy and Spain and spanned both the acute and convalescent phases of COVID-19. The material from the prospective study consisted of cDNA or gDNA derived from T cells, B-cell-depleted T cells, or PBMCs. Subjects who had been exposed to COVID-19, were actively infected with it, or had recovered from it provided the deeply sampled blood TCRbeta repertoires that made up the dataset. The repertoires were released in a freely available public database intended as a resource for research on the immune response to SARS-CoV-2. The samples were drawn from two sources: the first 160 participants of the ongoing ImmuneRACE study, and approximately 1,300 subjects contributed by 6 global collaborators. Sample metadata almost always included a de-identified subject ID, COVID-19 status, age in years and sex. HLA class I and class II types, where available, came from metadata supplied by the sample provider rather than from assay-based typing.

The immunoSEQ Assay, a bias-controlled multiplex PCR, was used to amplify TCRbeta CDR3 regions from genomic DNA. In the source study's methods: The number of nucleated cells in each sample was estimated from the amplification of reference gene primers within the assay. To quantify the absolute abundance of each unique TCRbeta CDR3 rearrangement, sequence reads were collapsed and filtered. For each sample, productive Simpson clonality was calculated as the square root of Simpson's diversity index over productive rearrangements. The source is immuneACCESS, and TCRdb retained only in-frame sequences with V and J called. Part of the clones is not carried over; for the studies checked, unresolved V genes explain less than half of this, and the remainder is unexplained. V, J and clone size were drawn from that table, and D and trimming were deduced from the DNA. This sample has over 80,000 clones in its table, and around 90% of those were observed once. Around 7.9% of the sample comes from the top ten.

What the authors observed across the whole study: Clinical and demographic metadata were provided uncurated, with the amount varying by source and participant.

In regard to this clone: Its recognized antigen is unknown. Per-base qualities were not stored, and no clone one base away is much larger.

Collaborating institutions collected whole blood in K2EDTA tubes following their own protocols. For TCRbeta analysis, collaborators shipped samples in one of three forms: frozen whole blood, isolated PBMCs, or DNA extracted from either of those sample types. Trimming removed 1 base from V and 4 bases from J; the gene matches leave 17 bases unexplained. CDR1 and CDR2, per the germline V gene, are SGHAT and FQNNGV. Including the terminal cysteine and phenylalanine, the CDR3 comprises 19 residues. Only CDR3 DNA remains: 57 bases, in frame from the first base. Sequencing was done on a sample of peripheral blood. The source of this sequence is an older man with acute or convalescent COVID-19. The chain is assembled from TRBV11-2 and TRBJ2-7, with 9 junctional bases fitting TRBD2. The nucleotide sequence reads TGTGCCAGCAGCTTAGTTGGGGCGGGAGGGCCACTTCTGTCTTACGAGCAGTACTTC. Its protein is CASSLVGAGGPLLSYEQYF. The variable domain in full, with residues beyond the CDR3 obtained from the reference TRBV11-2 and TRBJ2-7 genes, is EAGVAQSPRYKIIEKRQSVAFWCNPISGHATLYWYQQILGQGPKLLIQFQNNGVVDDSQLPKDRFSAERLKGVDSTLKIQPAKLEDSAVYLCASSLVGAGGPLLSYEQYFGPGTRLTVT.